This TCR beta chain is drawn from a study of T-cell memory formation after mild COVID-19. Study-level points and caveats: For contracting clones, CD4+ ones sat mainly in CM and EM, CD8+ in EMRA.

The CDR3 consists of 16 residues. V dropped 6 bases and J dropped 8 bases, with 23 bases sitting between them. TCRdb reanalysed the 5' RACE reads using MiXCR and keeps one entry per CDR3 protein. The sample records hundreds of thousands of distinct CDR3 sequences, over 15% being singletons. On this clonotype itself: Antigen specificity is unknown.

V and J are TRBV12-3 or TRBV12-4 and TRBJ2-1, with D possibly being TRBD2 (5 bases). The sequencing input was PBMCs or a T cell subset sorted from them (not recorded which). The receptor was isolated from an adult woman who had mild COVID-19 (a few samples of this study predate the infection). Cell type and time point are not known. The CDR3 spells CASSTSPGMRADEQFF. CDR3 sequence (DNA): TGTGCCAGCAGCACCTCACCGGGAATGCGGGCGGATGAGCAGTTCTTC.